These T cell receptor beta chains were read from a single sample in a study of T cell repertoires in cytomegalovirus infection. These receptors have no known antigen. MiXCR, applied by TCRdb to the reads, yields one record per CDR3 protein. This repertoire shows about 830,000 distinct CDR3 sequences, 30% to 35% found once; its top ten account for 9.5% to 15%. Material: cultured CD8+ T cells from PBMCs, obtained from culture after CMV antigen stimulation. The receptor set was obtained from a human donor in good health (CMV status not recorded). Some clones in this sample may be carry-over from other donors' samples. Each CDR3 is given with its conserved first and last residue. A D gene is named only where the DNA matches it firmly. Where a row states a size, it is once, few, many or the class of an expanded clone; other rows omit it.

v_call	clone_size	j_call	d_call	cdr3_nt	cdr3_aa
TRBV7-2	many	TRBJ2-2	TRBD2	TGTGCCAGCAGCTTTACTAGCGGGAACACCGGGGAGCTGTTTTTT	CASSFTSGNTGELFF
TRBV19	NA	TRBJ2-1	TRBD2	TGTGCCAGTGGGAGCGGGGGGACGGATGAGCAGTTCTTC	CASGSGGTDEQFF
TRBV4-1	NA	TRBJ2-1	NA	TGCGCCAGCAGCCAAAGCTACGGCGGCGATGAGCAGTTCTTC	CASSQSYGGDEQFF
TRBV9	NA	TRBJ1-1	NA	TGTGCCAGCAGCGTAGGGGGGGGTTCTGAAGCTTTCTTT	CASSVGGGSEAFF
TRBV6-1	few	TRBJ2-2	TRBD1	TGTGCCAGCAGCTGGTGGGACAGGGGAACCGGGGAGCTGTTTTTT	CASSWWDRGTGELFF
TRBV25-1	NA	TRBJ2-1	TRBD2	TGTGCCAGCAGTGGACTACTTCTAGGACTAGCGGGGGGTTTGAATGAGCAGTTCTTC	CASSGLLLGLAGGLNEQFF
TRBV10-3	few	TRBJ2-2	TRBD1	TGTGCCATCAGTAGGGACAGGGGGATCTTAATCAACACCGGGGAGCTGTTTTTT	CAISRDRGILINTGELFF
TRBV4-3	many	TRBJ2-5	NA	TGCGCCAGCAGCCAGAATTGGGGACACACACTCCAAGAGACCCAGTACTTC	CASSQNWGHTLQETQYF
TRBV4-1	NA	TRBJ1-5	NA	TGCGCCAGCAGCCAAGATAATGGCTATCAGCCCCAGCATTTT	CASSQDNGYQPQHF
TRBV12-3/TRBV12-4	few	TRBJ1-6	NA	TGTGCCAGCAGACCCCAGGGGAGGGATTCACCCCTCCACTTT	CASRPQGRDSPLHF
TRBV9	few	TRBJ2-2	TRBD1	TGTGCCAGCACCGCCCCGGGACAGGGGGCCACCGGGGAGCTGTTTTTT	CASTAPGQGATGELFF
TRBV15	few	TRBJ1-1	NA	TGTGCCACCAGCAGTTACACTGAAGCTTTCTTT	CATSSYTEAFF
TRBV7-2	many	TRBJ2-2	TRBD1	TGTGCCAGCAGCTTAGACTGGACAGGGAGTGCCGGGGAGCTGTTTTTT	CASSLDWTGSAGELFF
TRBV4-1	NA	TRBJ2-1	TRBD2	TGTGCCAGCAGCCAAGTCCAGGACGGGGGGGCCTACAATGAGCAGTTCTTC	CASSQVQDGGAYNEQFF
TRBV19	NA	TRBJ1-1	NA	TGTGCCAGTAGTCCATCAGTGGGGAGAACTGAAGCTTTCTTT	CASSPSVGRTEAFF
TRBV6-6	NA	TRBJ1-5	NA	TGTGCCAGCAGTTCATTAAGGACGGTCTATAGCAATCAGCCCCAGCATTTT	CASSSLRTVYSNQPQHF
TRBV6-4	many	TRBJ1-6	NA	TGTGCCAGCAGGGCCACCTTACAGGAAGGATTTAATTCACCCCTCCACTTT	CASRATLQEGFNSPLHF
TRBV6-1	NA	TRBJ2-3	NA	TGTGCCAACAGAGGGCTAACTTCCACAGATACGCAGTATTTT	CANRGLTSTDTQYF
TRBV5-1	NA	TRBJ1-2	NA	TGCGCCAGCAGCGGTAAAGTCTATGGCTACACCTTC	CASSGKVYGYTF
TRBV7-2	many	TRBJ1-2	NA	TGTGCCAGCAGCGTGTGGCCCACAGTGAACTATGGCTACACCTTC	CASSVWPTVNYGYTF
TRBV12-3/TRBV12-4	few	TRBJ1-4	NA	TGTGCCAGCAGGTTAGGAGGTACTAATGAAAAACTGTTTTTT	CASRLGGTNEKLFF
TRBV6-2/TRBV6-3	few	TRBJ2-1	NA	TGTGCCAGCAGCTCTACCGGGCTCCCGCTGGAGCAGTTCTTC	CASSSTGLPLEQFF
TRBV28	few	TRBJ2-6	NA	TGTGCCAGCTCCCCCCACCCAACTGGGGCCAACGTCCTGACTTTC	CASSPHPTGANVLTF
TRBV19	NA	TRBJ2-1	NA	TGTGCCAGTAGTATAGCCCTCAGCGACAATGAGCAGTTCTTC	CASSIALSDNEQFF
TRBV6-1	many	TRBJ1-2	NA	TGTGCCAGCAGTGAAGTCCGGACAGTCCTACGGGGTGCGACCGACTATGGCTACACCTTC	CASSEVRTVLRGATDYGYTF
TRBV7-3	few	TRBJ2-3	NA	TGTGCCAGCAGCTTATATGGACTCCGGTCAGATACGCAGTATTTT	CASSLYGLRSDTQYF
TRBV19	few	TRBJ2-2	NA	TGTGCCAGTAGTATAGGAAGGGGGGCGGACACCGGGGAGCTGTTTTTT	CASSIGRGADTGELFF
TRBV7-9	NA	TRBJ2-7	NA	TGTGCCAGCACCCCAGGAGGGGTCTTCTACGAGCAGTACTTC	CASTPGGVFYEQYF
TRBV7-6	few	TRBJ2-2	NA	TGTGCCAGCTTTAAAGCAGGGGTCAACACCGGGGAGCTGTTTTTT	CASFKAGVNTGELFF
TRBV5-1	NA	TRBJ2-3	TRBD2	TGCGCCAGCAGCTCCGGCGAGGGCGGGGGGACAGATACGCAGTATTTT	CASSSGEGGGTDTQYF
TRBV4-1	many	TRBJ1-3	NA	TGCGCCAGCAGCCAAGATAACGGAAACACCATATATTTT	CASSQDNGNTIYF
TRBV6-6	NA	TRBJ1-1	NA	TGTGCCAGCACCGAGAGGTACGGCCAGAACACTGAAGCTTTCTTT	CASTERYGQNTEAFF
TRBV10-3	NA	TRBJ2-1	TRBD2	TGTGCCATCACCCCGGGAGGGACCTACAATGAGCAGTTCTTC	CAITPGGTYNEQFF
TRBV7-2	NA	TRBJ2-1	TRBD2	TGTGCCAGCAGCTCCCCACAGGAGCGGGGGGTAGTCTACAATGAGCAGTTCTTC	CASSSPQERGVVYNEQFF
TRBV7-9	NA	TRBJ1-5	NA	TGTGCCAGCAGCCCCCCGGAAAGCAATCAGCCCCAGCATTTT	CASSPPESNQPQHF
TRBV12-5	few	TRBJ1-1	NA	TGTGCTAGTGGACTTGAGGGGTCTGAAGCTTTCTTT	CASGLEGSEAFF
TRBV5-5	NA	TRBJ2-7	NA	TGTGCCAGCAGCTCAGGACCGGGACACTACTACGAGCAGTACTTC	CASSSGPGHYYEQYF
TRBV2	few	TRBJ2-1	NA	TGTGCCCAGCACAGGACCTCCTACAATGAGCAGTTCTTC	CAQHRTSYNEQFF
TRBV4-3	few	TRBJ2-3	NA	TGCGCCAGCAGCCAAGATTCGGGGGAACTGAATACGCAGTATTTT	CASSQDSGELNTQYF
TRBV7-9	few	TRBJ1-3	NA	TGTGCCAGCAGCTTATTTTCTGGGGGCGGTTCTGGAAACACCATATATTTT	CASSLFSGGGSGNTIYF